This T cell receptor (beta chain) was recovered during a study of T cells in Graves' hyperthyroidism and ophthalmopathy. Study information: Blood was drawn when the patient was first diagnosed and still untreated.

The study left out patients who had uncontrolled infection, other autoimmune disease, pregnancy or lactation. Fresh peripheral blood, about 10 ml of it, supplied the PBMCs. This clonotype was seen more than once but under ten times. The CDR3 consists of 16 residues. V lost 4 bases, J lost 2 bases, and 8 bases stayed unmatched. Germline V gene sequence: CDR1 KGHDR, CDR2 SFDVKD. There were TCR beta CDR3 regions amplified from RNA transcripts. HTBI primers were used for first-round RT-PCR of the TCR CDR3. MiXCR, applied by TCRdb to the multiplex PCR reads, yields one record per CDR3 protein. The sample holds 730,000 or so distinct CDR3 sequences; around a sixth are singletons and the top ten take 16%.

The sequencing sample was made of blood. The sequence derives from a woman aged 45-65 years with Graves' hyperthyroidism that later progressed to Graves' ophthalmopathy. The chain employs TRBV24-1 and TRBJ2-7, with TRBD1 identical over 9 bases. The CDR3 bases are TGTGCCACCAGTGACCCTTTGGGACAGGGCCCCTACGAGCAGTACTTC. It translates to CATSDPLGQGPYEQYF.